This TCR beta chain came from a study of blood T cell repertoires in COVID-19. Study at large: The cDNA or gDNA used as material had been derived from T cells, B-cell-depleted T cells, or PBMCs.

Assay: immunoSEQ multiplex PCR; the TCRdb copy retains only in-frame clones and omits some. The sample holds roughly 100,000 clones, 87% seen once. The CDR3 length is 13 residues. V gave up 7 bases and J gave up 2 bases, with 10 bases separating them. Germline V lookup: CDR1 KGHDR, CDR2 SFDVKD. The material sequenced was peripheral blood. The chain employs TRBV24-1 and TRBJ1-2; D remains unclear. The sequence came from a man aged 50 to 60 in a cohort sampled during active COVID-19. The CDR3 DNA sequence: TGTGCCACCAGGGACGGAGGGAACTATGGCTACACCTTC. Its protein product is CATRDGGNYGYTF.